The rows below give T cell receptor beta chains drawn from one sample of a study of read filtering for tumor transcriptome and immune sequencing. TCRdb re-derived calls from the reads in MiXCR, one entry per CDR3 protein. The data hold 35,000 to 40,000 distinct CDR3 sequences, with about 13% observed a single time. Sequenced: a population of CD138-negative cells sorted from bone marrow. The receptor set was obtained from a donor at least 40 years old with multiple myeloma. Both conserved end residues are trimmed from each CDR3. Each record gives: V gene, CDR3 length, CDR3 protein.

v_call: TRBV27; cdr3_length: 13; cdr3_aa: ASSLAGVVSDTQY
v_call: TRBV7-2; cdr3_length: 10; cdr3_aa: ASNNPGETQY
v_call: TRBV4-3; cdr3_length: 12; cdr3_aa: ASSRDRGLDEQF
v_call: TRBV29-1; cdr3_length: 12; cdr3_aa: SVEGKRNYNEQF
v_call: TRBV7-2; cdr3_length: 14; cdr3_aa: ASSLDASGRVYEQY
v_call: TRBV20-1; cdr3_length: 14; cdr3_aa: SARDATWGAGEKLF
v_call: TRBV2; cdr3_length: 12; cdr3_aa: ASSELVNTGELF
v_call: TRBV23-1; cdr3_length: 13; cdr3_aa: ASSQLGGTFYGYT
v_call: TRBV6-5; cdr3_length: 16; cdr3_aa: ASTPARGSYPRTDTQY
v_call: TRBV20-1; cdr3_length: 12; cdr3_aa: SAFGTEADNEQF
v_call: TRBV2; cdr3_length: 13; cdr3_aa: ASSESTGPTEKLF
v_call: TRBV12-3/TRBV12-4; cdr3_length: 11; cdr3_aa: ASSLDRGIEAF
v_call: TRBV7-2; cdr3_length: 10; cdr3_aa: ASSGGTDTQY
v_call: TRBV20-1; cdr3_length: 13; cdr3_aa: SARGGRQVYNEQF
v_call: TRBV5-1; cdr3_length: 11; cdr3_aa: ASSSGTGYEQY
v_call: TRBV12-3/TRBV12-4; cdr3_length: 13; cdr3_aa: DSNAAGTGIYAQY
v_call: TRBV20-1; cdr3_length: 14; cdr3_aa: SARDYSGANTGELF
v_call: TRBV20-1; cdr3_length: 10; cdr3_aa: SARRGNTEAF
v_call: TRBV18; cdr3_length: 13; cdr3_aa: ASSDTGSGANVLT
v_call: TRBV28; cdr3_length: 13; cdr3_aa: ASSPSRLTNEKLF
v_call: TRBV6-1; cdr3_length: 14; cdr3_aa: ASRTGGRGSYNEQF
v_call: TRBV24-1; cdr3_length: 15; cdr3_aa: ATNDSSPAGITGELI
v_call: TRBV6-2/TRBV6-3; cdr3_length: 14; cdr3_aa: ASSYPQGFQTGELF
v_call: TRBV20-1; cdr3_length: 12; cdr3_aa: SARDFGSSYEQY
v_call: TRBV6-5; cdr3_length: 12; cdr3_aa: ASSPQGGRYEQF
v_call: TRBV5-1; cdr3_length: 19; cdr3_aa: ASSLKPPGTAMLRETDTQY
v_call: TRBV3-1; cdr3_length: 11; cdr3_aa: ASSQQGNYEQY
v_call: TRBV4-1; cdr3_length: 11; cdr3_aa: ASSQDPAETQY
v_call: TRBV29-1; cdr3_length: 13; cdr3_aa: SVDRSGFKSETQY
v_call: TRBV6-6; cdr3_length: 13; cdr3_aa: ASSYPGLGRDTQY
v_call: TRBV3-1; cdr3_length: 14; cdr3_aa: ASSQTDGNSYNEQF
v_call: TRBV5-4; cdr3_length: 13; cdr3_aa: ASSLGAGGYNEQF
v_call: TRBV5-5; cdr3_length: 13; cdr3_aa: ASSTRQNSYNEQF
v_call: TRBV7-8; cdr3_length: 11; cdr3_aa: ASSSTGVQPQH
v_call: TRBV4-1; cdr3_length: 15; cdr3_aa: ASSHFTPAAGDGEQY
v_call: TRBV7-2; cdr3_length: 14; cdr3_aa: ASSLGTGTGGTEAF
v_call: TRBV19; cdr3_length: 12; cdr3_aa: ASSPQGTLYEQY
v_call: TRBV7-2; cdr3_length: 14; cdr3_aa: ASSYRGGGTNYEQY
v_call: TRBV13; cdr3_length: 12; cdr3_aa: ASSRKGTSHEQY
v_call: TRBV7-9; cdr3_length: 14; cdr3_aa: ASSSRDRGQDQPQH
v_call: TRBV20-1; cdr3_length: 16; cdr3_aa: SAKSASGLAGGYNEQF
v_call: TRBV29-1; cdr3_length: 12; cdr3_aa: SVGLAGVGETQY
v_call: TRBV19; cdr3_length: 11; cdr3_aa: ASSTGWNYGYT
v_call: TRBV12-3/TRBV12-4; cdr3_length: 12; cdr3_aa: ASSGGQGYNEQF
v_call: TRBV29-1; cdr3_length: 12; cdr3_aa: SAPSGSNPDTQY
v_call: TRBV19; cdr3_length: 15; cdr3_aa: ASSTRAGTGAANEQF
v_call: TRBV15; cdr3_length: 14; cdr3_aa: ATSSDRQGRGDTQY
v_call: TRBV7-6; cdr3_length: 12; cdr3_aa: ASSLRQGSYEQY
v_call: TRBV7-9; cdr3_length: 10; cdr3_aa: ASSHSHNEQF
v_call: TRBV28; cdr3_length: 12; cdr3_aa: ASSLLAGKGEQY
v_call: TRBV11-2; cdr3_length: 12; cdr3_aa: ASSPAASSYEQY
v_call: TRBV19; cdr3_length: 13; cdr3_aa: ASSTRAGAGQPQH
v_call: TRBV24-1; cdr3_length: 11; cdr3_aa: ATSDDLKETQY
v_call: TRBV11-2; cdr3_length: 16; cdr3_aa: ASSLDTAGSRTTDTQY
v_call: TRBV6-1; cdr3_length: 14; cdr3_aa: ASRPRSGSHSYEQY
v_call: TRBV5-6; cdr3_length: 14; cdr3_aa: ASSLVGISAQETQY
v_call: TRBV6-5; cdr3_length: 11; cdr3_aa: ASNQGFDQPQH